Listed below are T cell receptor beta chains from one sample, sequenced in a study of blood T cell repertoires in COVID-19. Clones were read by immunoSEQ multiplex PCR, and TCRdb kept only the in-frame ones, dropping some. The top ten clones hold around 4% of a sample with approximately 140,000 clones, 79% of them seen once. The sequenced material came from peripheral blood. The source of these receptors is a man in his sixties with acute or convalescent COVID-19. CDR3s include the opening cysteine and the closing phenylalanine or tryptophan. Fields, in order: D gene, clone size, CDR3 length, J gene, V gene, CDR3 protein, CDR3 DNA. A D gene is named only where the DNA matches it firmly. Not all rows give a size; the values are once, few, many and, for expanded clones, a class.

TRBD1 NA 15 TRBJ1-6 TRBV30 CASPGQGAPSSPLHF TGTGCCAGCCCGGGACAGGGGGCGCCGAGTTCACCCCTCCACTTT
TRBD2 NA 17 TRBJ2-5 TRBV20-1 CSASILAGGLYQETQYF TGCAGTGCTAGTATCCTAGCGGGAGGCCTGTACCAAGAGACCCAGTACTTC
TRBD1 NA 14 TRBJ2-7 TRBV5-6 CASSRQGAGYEQYF TGTGCCAGCAGCCGACAGGGGGCCGGCTACGAGCAGTACTTC
NA NA 15 TRBJ2-2 TRBV4-1 CASSQAGGSTGELFF TGCGCCAGCAGCCAAGCAGGTGGATCCACCGGGGAGCTGTTTTTT
NA NA 14 TRBJ1-5 TRBV3-1/TRBV3-2 CASSPGGDYQPQHF TGTGCCAGCAGCCCTGGAGGAGACTATCAGCCCCAGCATTTT
NA NA 13 TRBJ2-1 TRBV10-1 CASRTPLGTEQFF TGCGCCAGCAGGACCCCCCTGGGGACAGAGCAGTTCTTC
TRBD1 NA 18 TRBJ1-6 TRBV30 CAWNQPSGGTNYNSPLHF TGTGCCTGGAATCAACCTTCAGGGGGAACTAACTATAATTCACCCCTCCACTTT
NA NA 15 TRBJ1-5 TRBV3-1/TRBV3-2 CASSPEVGGTQPQHF TGTGCCAGCAGCCCCGAGGTCGGTGGCACCCAGCCCCAGCATTTT
NA NA 14 TRBJ1-1 TRBV5-1 CASSLGGPNTEAFF TGCGCCAGCAGCTTAGGGGGTCCGAACACTGAAGCTTTCTTT
NA NA 17 TRBJ1-6 TRBV30 CAWRGLTRSSYNSPLHF TGTGCCTGGAGGGGACTAACTCGGAGCTCCTATAATTCACCCCTCCACTTT
TRBD1 few 16 TRBJ1-1 TRBV11-1 CASSLRPGGGNTEAFF TGTGCCAGCAGCTTAAGGCCAGGGGGCGGGAACACTGAAGCTTTCTTT
TRBD1 NA 15 TRBJ2-3 TRBV13 CASSPPGGSTDTQYF TGTGCCAGCAGCCCACCAGGGGGAAGCACAGATACGCAGTATTTT
NA NA 15 TRBJ1-6 TRBV28 CASSRAGGGNSPLHF TGTGCCAGCAGCCGTGCTGGGGGGGGAAATTCACCCCTCCACTTT
NA NA 14 TRBJ1-1 TRBV21-1 CASSKERRRTEAFF TGTGCCAGCAGCAAAGAGAGGCGACGGACTGAAGCTTTCTTT
TRBD2 NA 15 TRBJ2-7 TRBV6-5 CASRQKAGLAYEQYF TGTGCCAGCAGGCAAAAAGCGGGGCTGGCCTACGAGCAGTACTTC
TRBD2 NA 14 TRBJ2-7 TRBV11-2 CASSRGLVVYEQYF TGTGCCAGCAGCAGGGGACTAGTGGTCTACGAGCAGTACTTC
TRBD2 NA 16 TRBJ2-3 TRBV27 CASSLSTSGWTDTQYF TGTGCCAGCAGTTTATCTACTAGCGGGTGGACAGATACGCAGTATTTT
NA NA 13 TRBJ1-5 TRBV27 CASIERYNQPQHF TGTGCCAGCATCGAACGGTATAATCAGCCCCAGCATTTT
TRBD2 NA 14 TRBJ2-1 TRBV11-2 CASSEGLAGNEQFF TGTGCCAGCAGCGAGGGACTAGCGGGCAATGAGCAGTTCTTC
TRBD2 NA 16 TRBJ2-7 TRBV29-1 CSVAIMSGSSSYEQYF TGCAGCGTTGCGATTATGAGCGGGAGTTCCTCCTACGAGCAGTACTTC
TRBD1 NA 14 TRBJ1-2 TRBV6-2/TRBV6-3 CASSYLGQLYGYTF TGTGCCAGCAGTTACTTGGGACAGCTCTATGGCTACACCTTC
TRBD1 NA 17 TRBJ1-5 TRBV19 CASSAIGTGLGNQPQHF TGTGCCAGTAGTGCGATTGGGACAGGGCTGGGCAATCAGCCCCAGCATTTT
TRBD1 NA 15 TRBJ1-5 TRBV19 CASSPGQSSNQPQHF TGTGCCAGTAGCCCGGGACAGTCCAGCAATCAGCCCCAGCATTTT
NA NA 12 TRBJ2-7 TRBV5-6 CASSRTRTEQYF TGTGCCAGCAGCCGCACTAGGACCGAGCAGTACTTC
NA few 19 TRBJ1-1 TRBV4-2 CASSQTLFLPGTSNTEAFF TGTGCCAGCAGCCAGACGCTTTTTCTCCCGGGGACATCGAACACTGAAGCTTTCTTT
NA once 12 TRBJ1-5 TRBV5-6 CASSRLGQPQHF TGTGCCAGCAGCCGACTAGGTCAGCCCCAGCATTTT
NA NA 12 TRBJ2-1 TRBV9 CASSVEDYEQFF TGTGCCAGCAGCGTAGAAGACTATGAGCAGTTCTTC
NA few 14 TRBJ1-2 TRBV7-2 CASSLGATNYGYTF TGTGCCAGCAGCTTAGGGGCAACTAACTATGGCTACACCTTC
TRBD1 NA 14 TRBJ2-7 TRBV5-1 CASSLADRLYEQYF TGCGCCAGCAGCTTGGCGGACAGGCTCTACGAGCAGTACTTC
NA NA 16 TRBJ1-5 TRBV7-2 CASSSRTSTAGQPQHF TGTGCCAGCAGCTCCCGGACCTCCACGGCGGGTCAGCCCCAGCATTTT
TRBD1 NA 18 TRBJ1-5 TRBV7-8 CASSLYMPTGGVNQPQHF TGTGCCAGCAGCTTATACATGCCTACAGGGGGCGTTAATCAGCCCCAGCATTTT
NA NA 12 TRBJ2-1 TRBV12-3/TRBV12-4 CASSSSSAEQFF TGTGCCAGCAGCTCTAGTAGTGCTGAGCAGTTCTTC
TRBD2 NA 20 TRBJ2-1 TRBV28 CASSFRRSGRAQLSYNEQFF TGTGCCAGCAGTTTTCGGCGTAGCGGGAGGGCCCAACTCTCCTACAATGAGCAGTTCTTC
TRBD1 NA 13 TRBJ1-4 TRBV12-3/TRBV12-4 CASSLSGTVGLLF TGTGCCAGCAGTTTATCAGGGACAGTTGGATTACTTTTT
NA NA 13 TRBJ2-1 TRBV11-3 CASSERGYNEQFF TGTGCCAGCAGTGAAAGGGGCTACAATGAGCAGTTCTTC
NA NA 16 TRBJ2-2 TRBV28 CASSLSGPGVSGELFF TGTGCCAGCAGTTTGAGTGGGCCAGGGGTTTCTGGGGAGCTGTTTTTT
TRBD1 NA 14 TRBJ1-6 TRBV28 CASSATGGNSPLHF TGTGCCAGCAGTGCGACAGGGGGTAATTCACCCCTCCACTTT
TRBD1 few 14 TRBJ2-3 TRBV28 CASSGTGGADTQYF TGTGCCAGCAGCGGGACAGGAGGGGCAGATACGCAGTATTTT
TRBD1 NA 13 TRBJ1-1 TRBV5-5 CASSSQGSTEAFF TGTGCCAGCAGCTCACAGGGGAGCACTGAAGCTTTCTTT
NA NA 12 TRBJ1-2 TRBV9 CASSVDGDGYTF TGTGCCAGCAGCGTAGACGGGGATGGCTACACCTTC
TRBD2 NA 15 TRBJ2-1 TRBV6-5 CASSYGGRVNNEQFF TGTGCCAGCAGTTACGGCGGGAGGGTTAACAATGAGCAGTTCTTC
TRBD2 NA 19 TRBJ2-3 TRBV6-4 CASSDAPVGLAKVTDTQYF TGTGCCAGCAGTGACGCCCCCGTGGGACTAGCGAAGGTCACAGATACGCAGTATTTT
TRBD2 NA 15 TRBJ2-2 TRBV18 CASSSGTSASGELFF TGTGCCAGCTCGTCCGGGACTAGCGCTTCCGGGGAGCTGTTTTTT
TRBD2 NA 16 TRBJ2-2 TRBV10-3 CAISGAAGDGAGELFF TGTGCCATCAGTGGGGCAGCGGGAGATGGCGCCGGGGAGCTGTTTTTT
NA NA 14 TRBJ1-1 TRBV6-2/TRBV6-3 CASSFSQGNTEAFF TGTGCCAGCAGCTTTTCTCAGGGGAACACTGAAGCTTTCTTT
NA NA 15 TRBJ2-1 TRBV21-1 CASSLGDRSYNEQFF TGTGCCAGCAGCCTAGGCGACAGATCCTACAATGAGCAGTTCTTC
NA NA 14 TRBJ1-1 TRBV3-1/TRBV3-2 CASSSRPRGTEAFF TGTGCCAGCAGCTCTCGGCCCCGGGGGACTGAAGCTTTCTTT
TRBD1 once 20 TRBJ2-6 TRBV5-5 CASSFWARGTGISGANVLTF TGTGCCAGCAGCTTTTGGGCGAGGGGGACAGGGATCTCTGGGGCCAACGTCCTGACTTTC
TRBD2 NA 16 TRBJ2-3 TRBV7-3 CASSLGAGGLGDTQYF TGTGCCAGCAGCTTAGGAGCGGGAGGGCTGGGAGATACGCAGTATTTT
NA NA 14 TRBJ1-1 TRBV5-4 CASSLGAENTEAFF TGTGCCAGCAGCTTGGGGGCAGAGAACACTGAAGCTTTCTTT
NA NA 11 TRBJ2-1 TRBV5-6 CASSLSYEQFF TGTGCCAGCAGCTTGAGCTATGAGCAGTTCTTC
TRBD1 NA 15 TRBJ2-3 TRBV28 CASSVDRGVSDTQYF TGTGCCAGCAGTGTGGACAGGGGGGTCTCAGATACGCAGTATTTT
TRBD2 NA 15 TRBJ2-1 TRBV9 CASSSSGSSYNEQFF TGTGCCAGCAGTTCGAGCGGGAGTTCCTACAATGAGCAGTTCTTC